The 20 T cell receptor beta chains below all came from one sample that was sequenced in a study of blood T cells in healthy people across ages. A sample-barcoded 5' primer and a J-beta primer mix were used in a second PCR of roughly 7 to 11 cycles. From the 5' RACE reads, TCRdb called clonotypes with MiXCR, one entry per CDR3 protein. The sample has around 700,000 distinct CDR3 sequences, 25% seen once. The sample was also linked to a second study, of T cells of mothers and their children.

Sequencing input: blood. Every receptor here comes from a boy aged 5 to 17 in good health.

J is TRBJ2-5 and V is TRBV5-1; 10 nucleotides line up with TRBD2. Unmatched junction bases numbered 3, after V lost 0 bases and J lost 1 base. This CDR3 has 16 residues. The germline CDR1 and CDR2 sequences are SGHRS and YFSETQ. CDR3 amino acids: CASSLVLAGAQETQYF. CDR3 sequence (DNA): TGCGCCAGCAGCTTGGTGCTAGCGGGAGCCCAAGAGACCCAGTACTTC.

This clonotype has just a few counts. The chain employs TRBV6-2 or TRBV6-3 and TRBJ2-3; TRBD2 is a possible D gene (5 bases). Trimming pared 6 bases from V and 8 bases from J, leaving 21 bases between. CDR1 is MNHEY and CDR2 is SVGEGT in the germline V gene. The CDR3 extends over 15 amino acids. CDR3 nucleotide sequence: TGTGCCAGCAGCCTATCAGCGGTGGCCCTTGGTACGCAGTATTTT. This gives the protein CASSLSAVALGTQYF.

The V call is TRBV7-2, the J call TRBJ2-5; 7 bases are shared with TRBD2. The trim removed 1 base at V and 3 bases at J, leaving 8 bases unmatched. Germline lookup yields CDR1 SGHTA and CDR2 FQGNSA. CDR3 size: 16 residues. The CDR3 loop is CASSLGVGTTEETQYF. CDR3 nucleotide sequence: TGTGCCAGCAGCTTAGGAGTGGGGACTACCGAAGAGACCCAGTACTTC.

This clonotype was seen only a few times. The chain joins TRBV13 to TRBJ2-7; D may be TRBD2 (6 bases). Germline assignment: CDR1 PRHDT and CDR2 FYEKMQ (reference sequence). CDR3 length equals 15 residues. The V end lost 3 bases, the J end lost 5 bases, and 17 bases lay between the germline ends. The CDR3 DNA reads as TGTGCCAGCAGCTTTGGTTATGTAGGGAGGCACGAGCAGTACTTC. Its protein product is CASSFGYVGRHEQYF.

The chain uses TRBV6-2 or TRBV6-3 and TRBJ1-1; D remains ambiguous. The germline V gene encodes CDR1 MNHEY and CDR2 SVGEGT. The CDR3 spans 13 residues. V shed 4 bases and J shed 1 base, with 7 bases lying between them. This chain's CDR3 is CASSWPGNTEAFF. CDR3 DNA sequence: TGTGCCAGCAGTTGGCCCGGGAACACTGAAGCTTTCTTT.

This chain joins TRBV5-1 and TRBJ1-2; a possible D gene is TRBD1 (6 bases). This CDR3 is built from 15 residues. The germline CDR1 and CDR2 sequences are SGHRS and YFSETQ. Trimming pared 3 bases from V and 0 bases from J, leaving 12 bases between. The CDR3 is CASSWEQGANYGYTF. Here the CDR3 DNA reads TGCGCCAGCAGCTGGGAACAGGGAGCTAACTATGGCTACACCTTC. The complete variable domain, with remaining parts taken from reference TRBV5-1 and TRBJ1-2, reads KAGVTQTPRYLIKTRGQQVTLSCSPISGHRSVSWYQQTPGQGLQFLFEYFSETQRNKGNFPGRFSGRQFSNSRSEMNVSTLELGDSALYLCASSWEQGANYGYTFGSGTRLTVV.

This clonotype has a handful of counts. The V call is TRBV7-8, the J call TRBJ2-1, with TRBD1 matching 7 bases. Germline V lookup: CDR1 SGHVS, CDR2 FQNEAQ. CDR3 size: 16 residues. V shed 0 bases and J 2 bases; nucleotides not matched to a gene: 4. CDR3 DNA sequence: TGTGCCAGCAGCTTAGCTTTAGGACAGGCCTACAATGAGCAGTTCTTC. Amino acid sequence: CASSLALGQAYNEQFF.

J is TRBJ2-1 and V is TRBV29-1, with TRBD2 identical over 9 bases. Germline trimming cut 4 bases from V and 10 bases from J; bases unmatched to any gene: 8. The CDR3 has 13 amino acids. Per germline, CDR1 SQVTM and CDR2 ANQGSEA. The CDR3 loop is CSVVSSGVGEQFF. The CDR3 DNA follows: TGCAGCGTTGTGTCTAGCGGGGTAGGAGAGCAGTTCTTC.

The CDR3 DNA sequence: TGCAGTGCTAGGGGGACAGGGGGAGGGTACGAGCAGTACTTC. This codes for CSARGTGGGYEQYF. This chain links TRBV20-1 with TRBJ2-7; 11 bases are a match to TRBD1. CDR1 is DFQATT and CDR2 is SNEGSKA in the germline V gene (reference sequence). The trim removed 3 bases at V and 4 bases at J, leaving 5 bases unmatched. The CDR3 runs 14 residues.

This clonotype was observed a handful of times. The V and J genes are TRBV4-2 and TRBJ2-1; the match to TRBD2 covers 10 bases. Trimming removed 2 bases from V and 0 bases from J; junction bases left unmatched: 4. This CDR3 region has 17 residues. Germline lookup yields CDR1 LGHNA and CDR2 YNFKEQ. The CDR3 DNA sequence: TGTGCCAGCAGCCAATCAGTAGCGGGGGGCTCCTACAATGAGCAGTTCTTC. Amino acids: CASSQSVAGGSYNEQFF.

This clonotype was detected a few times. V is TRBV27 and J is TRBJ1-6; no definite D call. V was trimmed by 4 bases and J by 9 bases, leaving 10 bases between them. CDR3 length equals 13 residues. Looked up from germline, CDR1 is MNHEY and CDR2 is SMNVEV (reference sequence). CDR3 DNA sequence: TGTGCCAGCAGTTCCCTCATGAGTTCACCCCTCCACTTT. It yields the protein CASSSLMSSPLHF.

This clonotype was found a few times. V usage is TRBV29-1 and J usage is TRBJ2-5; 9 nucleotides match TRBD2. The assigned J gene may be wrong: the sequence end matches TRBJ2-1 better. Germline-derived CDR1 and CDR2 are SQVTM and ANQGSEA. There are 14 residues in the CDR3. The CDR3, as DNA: TGCAGCGTGATGACTAGCGGAGCGAGCGATGAGCAGTTCTTC. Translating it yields CSVMTSGASDEQFF.

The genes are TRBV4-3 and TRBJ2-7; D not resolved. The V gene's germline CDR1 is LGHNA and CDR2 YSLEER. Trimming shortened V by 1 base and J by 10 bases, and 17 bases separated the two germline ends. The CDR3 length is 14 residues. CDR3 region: CASSQGSGPRDQYF. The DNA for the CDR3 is TGCGCCAGCAGCCAAGGGTCAGGCCCCAGAGATCAGTACTTC.

The CDR3 DNA sequence: TGTGCCAGCAGCTCCGGAGGGGTGGGCAGCTCCTACAATGAGCAGTTCTTC. It specifies CASSSGGVGSSYNEQFF. The genes are TRBV7-2 and TRBJ2-1; D possibly corresponds to TRBD2 (6 bases). V was clipped by 4 bases and J by 0 bases, with 16 bases between them. There are 17 residues in the CDR3. Germline CDR1 SGHTA, CDR2 FQGNSA.

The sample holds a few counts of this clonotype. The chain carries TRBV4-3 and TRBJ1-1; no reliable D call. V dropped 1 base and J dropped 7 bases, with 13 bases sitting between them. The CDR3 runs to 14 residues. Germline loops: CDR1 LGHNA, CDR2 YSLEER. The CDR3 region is CASSQGTRDNEAFF. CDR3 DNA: TGCGCCAGCAGCCAAGGAACACGCGACAATGAAGCTTTCTTT.

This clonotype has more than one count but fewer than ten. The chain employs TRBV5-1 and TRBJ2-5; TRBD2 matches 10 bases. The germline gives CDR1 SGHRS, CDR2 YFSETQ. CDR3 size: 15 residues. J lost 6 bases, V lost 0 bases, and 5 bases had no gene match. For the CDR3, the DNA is TGCGCCAGCAGCTTGGAGGCTAGCGGGGGTCAGACCCAGTACTTC. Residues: CASSLEASGGQTQYF.

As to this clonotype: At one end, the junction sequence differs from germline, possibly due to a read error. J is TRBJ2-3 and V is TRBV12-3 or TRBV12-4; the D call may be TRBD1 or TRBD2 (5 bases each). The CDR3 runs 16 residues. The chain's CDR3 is CTSSLMGDPITDTQYF. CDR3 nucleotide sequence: TGTACCAGCAGTTTAATGGGGGACCCCATCACAGATACGCAGTATTTT.

The chain's CDR3 is CASSWGTGPETQYF. The CDR3 region has the DNA TGTGCCAGCAGTTGGGGGACAGGGCCGGAGACCCAGTACTTC. The chain combines TRBV12-3 or TRBV12-4 with TRBJ2-5, with 9 bases identical to TRBD1. The CDR3 extends over 14 amino acids. Unmatched junction bases numbered 5, after V lost 4 bases and J lost 5 bases.

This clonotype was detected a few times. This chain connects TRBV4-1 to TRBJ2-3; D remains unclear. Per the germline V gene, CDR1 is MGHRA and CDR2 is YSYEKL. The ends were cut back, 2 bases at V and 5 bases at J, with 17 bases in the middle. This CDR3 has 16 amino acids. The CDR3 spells CASSQTTLSLRDTQYF. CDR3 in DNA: TGCGCCAGCAGCCAAACCACGCTGAGCCTCCGAGATACGCAGTATTTT.

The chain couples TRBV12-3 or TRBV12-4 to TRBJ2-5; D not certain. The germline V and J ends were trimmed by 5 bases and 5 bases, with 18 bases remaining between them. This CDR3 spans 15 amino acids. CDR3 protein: CASSPARALRETQYF. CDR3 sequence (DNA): TGTGCCAGCAGTCCGGCCCGGGCCCTCCGGGAGACCCAGTACTTC.